This passage covers 10 T cell receptor beta chains from one sample sequenced in a study of T cell responses to AZD1222 COVID-19 vaccine (TCRdb year 2021). Libraries were built with the immunoSEQ multiplex PCR assay. Sourced from immuneACCESS, this table was stored by TCRdb with only in-frame sequences that have V and J called. A share of the clones is absent; for the studies checked, an unresolved V gene accounts for under half, and the remainder has no known explanation. Recorded for this sample are fewer than 85,000 clones; approximately 90% of them occurred a single time. 4.8% of the sample is held by the ten biggest clonotypes. This specimen's time point label, interpreted: about 28 days (+/-7) after the second vaccine dose. The sample's treatment or condition label, decoded: meningococcal conjugate vaccine given as trial control. This sample comprised peripheral blood, obtained 28 days after the second dose of the MenACWY control vaccine. The receptors stem from an adult who received the MenACWY meningococcal vaccine as a control.

The genes are TRBV30 and TRBJ1-2; maybe TRBD1 (5 bases). The V gene's germline CDR1 is GTSNPN and CDR2 SVGIG (reference sequence). Trimming took 4 bases from V and 2 from J, leaving 14 bases between them. This CDR3 is built from 14 residues. DNA of the CDR3: TGTGCCTGGACCGGAATGGGGGTGAACTATGGCTACACCTTC. As protein: CAWTGMGVNYGYTF. The whole variable domain, remainder taken from reference TRBV30 and TRBJ1-2, is SQTIHQWPATLVQPVGSPLSLECTVEGTSNPNLYWYRQAAGRGLQLLFYSVGIGQISSEVPQNLSASRPQDRQFILSSKKLLLSDSGFYLCAWTGMGVNYGYTFGSGTRLTVV.

J is TRBJ2-1 and V is TRBV5-1; possibly TRBD1 for D (6 bases). Trimming pared 0 bases from V and 9 bases from J, leaving 10 bases between. Germline V gene lookup returns CDR1 SGHRS and CDR2 YFSETQ. CDR3 size: 13 residues. The CDR3 nucleotides are TGCGCCAGCAGCTTGGTAGGGGGATTTGAGCAGTTCTTC. Residues: CASSLVGGFEQFF.

This clone was counted only a few times. V is TRBV28 and J is TRBJ2-5; D is possibly TRBD2 (6 bases). The V and J ends lost 4 bases and 4 bases respectively, with 16 bases between them. The germline CDR1 and CDR2 sequences are MDHEN and SYDVKM. This CDR3 region has 15 residues. DNA for the CDR3: TGTGCCAGCAGTTCCGCAGGGAGGATCCGAGAGACCCAGTACTTC. This gives the protein CASSSAGRIRETQYF.

In its sample, this clone was seen once. The rearrangement joins TRBV7-9 to TRBJ2-1; 12 bases match TRBD2. The length of the CDR3 is 19 residues. V dropped 3 bases and J dropped 0; count of bases not matched to a gene: 9. CDR1 and CDR2 from the germline V gene are SEHNR and FQNEAQ (reference sequence). This CDR3 is CASSFRASGGAFSYNEQFF. Written as DNA, the CDR3 is TGTGCCAGCAGCTTTAGGGCTAGCGGGGGGGCCTTCTCCTACAATGAGCAGTTCTTC.

The V call is TRBV3-1 (or the pseudogene TRBV3-2), the J call TRBJ1-6, with 8 bases identical to TRBD1. This CDR3 is 16 amino acids long. Germline V gives CDR1 LGHDT, CDR2 YNNKEL (reference sequence). J lost 9 bases, V lost 1 base, and 8 bases had no gene match. The DNA of the CDR3 is TGTGCCAGCAGCCAAGGGATCGGGACAGGTTCTTCACCCCTCCACTTT. Protein product: CASSQGIGTGSSPLHF.

The chain joins TRBV9 to TRBJ1-5, with 8 nucleotides matching TRBD1. CDR1 and CDR2 from the germline V gene are SGDLS and YYNGEE. V shed 4 bases, J shed 7 bases, and the junction held 7 bases outside the gene matches. The CDR3 runs 14 residues. CDR3 nucleotides: TGTGCCAGCAGCAGCCAGGGGGCGGACCAGCCCCAGCATTTT. Translation: CASSSQGADQPQHF.

V and J are TRBV7-9 and TRBJ2-2; D may be TRBD2 (5 bases). Trimming removed 1 base at V and 4 bases at J, with 10 bases between. There are 15 residues in the CDR3. In germline, CDR1 is SEHNR, CDR2 FQNEAQ (reference sequence). In DNA form, the CDR3 reads TGTGCCAGCAGCTTAGTGGGAGCTGGCACCGGGGAGCTGTTTTTT. Amino acids: CASSLVGAGTGELFF.

A note on this clone: Compared with germline, one end of the junction differs, possibly owing to a read error. The CDR3 here is CASSPIGQGMETQYF. The CDR3 coding sequence is TGTGCTAGCAGCCCGATAGGACAGGGTATGGAGACCCAGTACTTC. This sequence joins TRBV7-7 and TRBJ2-5, with TRBD1 identical over 8 bases. From germline, CDR1 is SSHAT and CDR2 FNYEAQ (reference sequence). This CDR3 comprises 15 residues.

This clone ranks as medium-sized. This chain joins TRBV18 and TRBJ2-5; D remains unclear. The CDR3 is 14 amino acids. Germline CDR1 reads KGHSH; CDR2 reads LQKENI. V lost 1 base and J 3 bases, leaving 9 bases between the germline ends. The CDR3 DNA is TGTGCCAGCTCACCACAGGGTGGGAAAGAGACCCAGTACTTC. It specifies CASSPQGGKETQYF.

The rearrangement uses TRBV10-3 and TRBJ1-2; 7 bases fit TRBD1. Trimming took 4 bases from V and 0 from J; bases not matched to a gene: 8. This CDR3 contains 16 residues. The V gene's germline CDR1 is ENHRY and CDR2 SYGVKD. DNA of the CDR3: TGTGCCATCAGTGCCCGGACAGGTGGGACTAACTATGGCTACACCTTC. It is translated as CAISARTGGTNYGYTF.